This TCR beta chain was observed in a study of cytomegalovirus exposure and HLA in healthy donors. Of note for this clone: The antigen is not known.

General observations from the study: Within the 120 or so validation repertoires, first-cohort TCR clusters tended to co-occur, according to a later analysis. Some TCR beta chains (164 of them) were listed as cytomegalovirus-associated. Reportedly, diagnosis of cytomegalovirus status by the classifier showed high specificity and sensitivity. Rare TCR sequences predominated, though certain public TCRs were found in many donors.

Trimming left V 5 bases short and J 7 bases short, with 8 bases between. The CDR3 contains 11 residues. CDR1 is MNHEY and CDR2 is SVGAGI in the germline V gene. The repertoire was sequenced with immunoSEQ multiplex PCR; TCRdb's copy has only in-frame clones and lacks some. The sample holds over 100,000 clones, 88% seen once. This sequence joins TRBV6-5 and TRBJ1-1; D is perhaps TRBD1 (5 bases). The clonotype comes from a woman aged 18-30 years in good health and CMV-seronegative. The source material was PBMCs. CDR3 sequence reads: CASSTGGEAFF. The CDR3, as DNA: TGTGCCAGCAGTACCGGGGGTGAAGCTTTCTTT.